The 13 T cell receptor beta chains listed next were all sequenced from one sample in a study of T cell changes during pregnancy in multiple sclerosis. Generated by immunoSEQ multiplex PCR, the TCRdb table keeps only in-frame clones and is missing some. This repertoire shows 70,000 to 90,000 clones, 91% found once; its top ten account for 3.5% to 4%. The material sequenced was PBMCs, taken in the first trimester of pregnancy. The origin of the receptors is a female donor in good health, serving as a control in a pregnancy study. Some clones in this sample may be carry-over from other donors' samples.

The V call is TRBV6-5, the J call TRBJ2-1; possibly TRBD2 for D (5 bases). V was shortened by 5 bases and J by 14 bases, with 13 bases between the two germline ends. This CDR3 has 11 residues. Germline V lookup: CDR1 MNHEY, CDR2 SVGAGI. For the CDR3, the DNA is TGTGCCAGCAGTGGGTCGGGGAAGGAGTTCTTC. The encoded protein is CASSGSGKEFF.

The chain couples TRBV28 to TRBJ2-1; D ambiguous. CDR3 length equals 15 residues. Germline assignment: CDR1 MDHEN and CDR2 SYDVKM. Trimming removed 8 bases at V and 6 bases at J, with 20 bases between. Here the CDR3 DNA reads TGTGCCAGCCAAACGGCTACCAGGTTGGGCAATGAGCAGTTCTTC. Translating it yields CASQTATRLGNEQFF.

The genes are TRBV13 and TRBJ2-7, with 9 bases fitting TRBD1. Unmatched junction bases numbered 8, after V lost 5 bases and J lost 6 bases. This CDR3 is 14 amino acids long. Looked up from germline, CDR1 is PRHDT and CDR2 is FYEKMQ (reference sequence). The CDR3 is CASSLRDRAGEQYF. For the CDR3, the DNA is TGTGCCAGCAGCCTAAGGGACAGGGCGGGCGAGCAGTACTTC.

The J gene is TRBJ2-1, the V gene TRBV5-1, with a tentative D call TRBD1 (6 bases). The germline CDR1 and CDR2 sequences are SGHRS and YFSETQ. This CDR3 spans 17 amino acids. V was cut by 4 bases and J by 8 bases, with 25 bases left in between. CDR3 sequence: CASSTRDIRGLVDEQFF. CDR3 DNA: TGCGCCAGCAGCACCCGGGACATTCGGGGATTAGTCGATGAGCAGTTCTTC.

The chain links TRBV19 to TRBJ1-6; D may be TRBD1 (5 bases). The V gene lost 7 bases and the J gene lost 9 bases, with 13 bases spanning the gap. The CDR3 has 13 amino acids. Germline V CDR1 and CDR2: LNHDA, SQIVND (reference sequence). The CDR3 sequence is CASMARVGSPLHF. CDR3 sequence (DNA): TGTGCCAGTATGGCCAGGGTGGGTTCACCCCTCCACTTT.

The rearrangement uses TRBV7-6 and TRBJ2-7; the match to TRBD2 covers 11 bases. This CDR3 contains 15 residues. Trimming cost V 1 base and J 6 bases; bases outside gene matches: 5. Germline CDR1 SGHVS, CDR2 FNYEAQ. The DNA of the CDR3 is TGTGCCAGCAGCTTAGTGACTAGCGGGACCGGCGAGCAGTACTTC. This sequence encodes CASSLVTSGTGEQYF.

V gene TRBV11-3 combines with J gene TRBJ2-7, with a possible D match to TRBD1 (5 bases). CDR3 size: 12 residues. V was clipped by 5 bases and J by 6 bases, with 11 bases between them. Looked up from germline, CDR1 is SGHNT and CDR2 is YENEEA. For the CDR3, the DNA is TGTGCCAGCAGCCCCGCCCAGGGCGAGCAGTACTTC. This translates into CASSPAQGEQYF.

The chain carries TRBV27 and TRBJ1-3; D remains unclear. V was shortened by 7 bases and J by 0 bases, with 7 bases between the two germline ends. CDR3 length: 13 residues. In germline, CDR1 is MNHEY, CDR2 SMNVEV (reference sequence). The CDR3: CASKSSSGNTIYF. The CDR3, as DNA: TGTGCCAGCAAGTCGAGCTCTGGAAACACCATATATTTT.

V gene TRBV5-6 combines with J gene TRBJ2-1, with D perhaps TRBD2 (6 bases). The germline CDR1 and CDR2 sequences are SGHDT and YYEEEE. CDR3 length: 15 amino acids. Trimming took 4 bases from V and 5 from J, leaving 16 bases between them. For the CDR3, the DNA is TGTGCCAGCAGCGGGGGACTCGGAGGCCACAATGAGCAGTTCTTC. It is translated as CASSGGLGGHNEQFF.

The gene calls are TRBV2 and TRBJ2-5; 7 nucleotides align to TRBD1. The CDR3 length is 12 residues. Trimming took 8 bases from V and 5 from J; bases not matched to a gene: 5. Germline V gives CDR1 SNHLY, CDR2 FYNNEI. The CDR3 nucleotides read TGTGCCAGCGAACAGGGGATGGAGACCCAGTACTTC. Translated, it gives CASEQGMETQYF.

The V and J genes are TRBV13 and TRBJ2-5; TRBD2 matches 11 bases. Germline CDR1 reads PRHDT; CDR2 reads FYEKMQ (reference sequence). CDR3 length: 20 residues. V shed 0 bases, J shed 2 bases, and the junction held 14 bases outside the gene matches. CDR3 in amino acids: CASSLGPYALSSGGQETQYF. The CDR3 DNA sequence: TGTGCCAGCAGCTTAGGCCCCTATGCCCTATCTAGCGGGGGGCAAGAGACCCAGTACTTC.

V usage is TRBV7-8 and J usage is TRBJ1-4; possibly TRBD1 for D (5 bases). The V end lost 1 base, the J end lost 7 bases, and 10 bases lay between the germline ends. Germline loops: CDR1 SGHVS, CDR2 FQNEAQ. The CDR3 covers 14 residues. CDR3 nucleotide sequence: TGTGCCAGCAGCTTAGGACAGCAGGGTGAAAAACTGTTTTTT. Translated: CASSLGQQGEKLFF.

The V gene is TRBV6-1, the J gene TRBJ2-5; possibly TRBD1 for D (6 bases). The CDR3 has 13 amino acids. Germline lookup yields CDR1 MNHNS and CDR2 SASEGT. V was clipped by 6 bases and J by 4 bases, with 12 bases between them. CDR3 in DNA: TGTGCCAGCAGGGAGACAGGAAGAGAGACCCAGTACTTC. Protein sequence: CASRETGRETQYF.